The next 26 T cell receptor beta chains were all read from a single sample in a study of Ad26.COV2.S vaccination and SARS-CoV-2 variants. The repertoire was sequenced with immunoSEQ multiplex PCR; TCRdb's copy has only in-frame clones and lacks some. The sample holds some 390,000 clones, 70% to 90% seen once. Treatment described: roughly 19 received Ad26.COV2.S at low or high dose, single or two shots; about 5 received placebo; per-sample allocation not given. After the first vaccine or placebo injection, samples were drawn on day 63. The sequencing used peripheral blood, collected in a trial of Ad26.COV2.S vaccine versus placebo. The source is a person aged 18-60 years who received the Ad26.COV2.S COVID-19 vaccine or a placebo.

The chain joins TRBV19 to TRBJ1-1; TRBD1 is a possible D gene (6 bases). V was clipped by 1 base and J by 7 bases, with 16 bases between them. Germline CDR1 reads LNHDA; CDR2 reads SQIVND (reference sequence). The CDR3 has 15 amino acids. CDR3 loop: CASSIANTGRNEAFF. The CDR3 DNA reads as TGTGCCAGTAGTATAGCCAACACAGGGAGGAATGAAGCTTTCTTT.

This chain joins TRBV7-6 and TRBJ2-1, with a weak D call TRBD2 (7 bases). V was cut by 7 bases and J by 2 bases, with 18 bases left in between. Germline V gene data show CDR1 as SGHVS and CDR2 as FNYEAQ. The length of the CDR3 is 16 residues. This CDR3 reads CASTPVGGPTYNEQFF. DNA of the CDR3: TGTGCCAGCACCCCTGTGGGGGGGCCGACCTACAATGAGCAGTTCTTC.

CDR3 coding DNA: TGTGCCAGCAGCTTCAGGCAGCAGAACACTGAAGCTTTCTTT. Translating gives CASSFRQQNTEAFF. The genes are TRBV7-9 and TRBJ1-1; D ambiguous. CDR3 length equals 14 residues. Germline loops: CDR1 SEHNR, CDR2 FQNEAQ (reference sequence). With 3 bases removed from V and 1 base from J, the gap between germline ends came to 9 bases. Based on the CDR3 plus reference TRBV7-9 and TRBJ1-1, the full variable domain is DTGVSQNPRHKITKRGQNVTFRCDPISEHNRLYWYRQTLGQGPEFLTYFQNEAQLEKSRLLSDRFSAERPKGSFSTLEIQRTEQGDSAMYLCASSFRQQNTEAFFGQGTRLTVV.

In this sample, this clone turned up a few times. The chain combines TRBV7-9 with TRBJ1-1, with D unclear. Trimming pared 1 base from V and 4 bases from J, leaving 10 bases between. The germline V gene encodes CDR1 SEHNR and CDR2 FQNEAQ (reference sequence). The CDR3 loop spans 14 amino acids. As DNA, the CDR3 is TGTGCCAGCAGCTTAGGGGTTTACGGCACTGAAGCTTTCTTT. This encodes CASSLGVYGTEAFF. The whole variable domain, remainder taken from reference TRBV7-9 and TRBJ1-1, is DTGVSQNPRHKITKRGQNVTFRCDPISEHNRLYWYRQTLGQGPEFLTYFQNEAQLEKSRLLSDRFSAERPKGSFSTLEIQRTEQGDSAMYLCASSLGVYGTEAFFGQGTRLTVV.

The chain employs TRBV4-1 and TRBJ1-1; 7 bases agree with TRBD1. The germline V gene encodes CDR1 MGHRA and CDR2 YSYEKL. The V and J ends lost 4 bases and 4 bases, in that order; junction bases with no gene match: 15. This CDR3 contains 17 residues. In DNA form, the CDR3 reads TGCGCCAGCAGCCGGAAGGGAGGGGGCGGATCGTCCACTGAAGCTTTCTTT. Residues: CASSRKGGGGSSTEAFF.

A note on this clone: Other DNA sequences in this specimen translate into the identical CDR3. For the CDR3, the DNA is TGTGCCAGCAGCCAAGGAGCCAATCAGCCCCAGCATTTT. This gives the protein CASSQGANQPQHF. This chain joins TRBV7-9 and TRBJ1-5, with D unresolved. With 5 bases removed from V and 3 bases from J, the gap between germline ends came to 8 bases. The CDR3 is 13 residues long. Per germline, CDR1 SEHNR and CDR2 FQNEAQ (reference sequence).

The chain links TRBV5-4 to TRBJ2-3; D might be TRBD2 (6 bases). The CDR3 has 14 residues. Germline lookup yields CDR1 SGHNT and CDR2 YYREEE (reference sequence). V shed 1 base and J shed 2 bases, with 8 bases lying between them. Here the CDR3 reads CASSLSGYTDTQYF. In DNA, the CDR3 is TGTGCCAGCAGCTTGAGCGGGTACACAGATACGCAGTATTTT.

The V and J genes are TRBV6-6 and TRBJ2-2; D might be TRBD2 (5 bases). Germline loops: CDR1 MNHNY, CDR2 SVGAGI (reference sequence). This CDR3 is built from 18 residues. The ends were cut back, 5 bases at V and 2 bases at J, with 21 bases in the middle. The CDR3 sequence is CASSLSVVPGGNTGELFF. DNA of the CDR3: TGTGCCAGCAGTCTGTCGGTGGTTCCCGGAGGAAACACCGGGGAGCTGTTTTTT.

The genes are TRBV10-3 and TRBJ2-7, with 10 bases identical to TRBD1. There are 14 residues in the CDR3. From germline, CDR1 is ENHRY and CDR2 SYGVKD. Unmatched junction bases numbered 2, after V lost 4 bases and J lost 2 bases. The DNA for the CDR3 is TGTGCCATCAGTGTGGACAGGGGGGCCTACGAGCAGTACTTC. Its translation: CAISVDRGAYEQYF.

V gene TRBV11-3 combines with J gene TRBJ2-1; the D gene is possibly TRBD2 (5 bases). Germline CDR1 SGHNT, CDR2 YENEEA. Trimming pared 2 bases from V and 8 bases from J, leaving 10 bases between. CDR3 length: 13 residues. The CDR3 reads CASSLTMEDEQFF. As DNA, the CDR3 is TGTGCCAGCAGCTTAACAATGGAGGATGAGCAGTTCTTC.

The CDR3 spells CASSLAAEANYNEQFF. In DNA, the CDR3 is TGTGCCAGCAGTCTCGCGGCGGAGGCGAACTACAATGAGCAGTTCTTC. The chain couples TRBV25-1 to TRBJ2-1; D possibly corresponds to TRBD2 (5 bases). Germline V gene sequence: CDR1 MGHDK, CDR2 SYGVNS. The CDR3 extends over 16 amino acids. With 5 bases removed from V and 3 bases from J, the gap between germline ends came to 17 bases. The full variable domain, completed using reference TRBV25-1 and TRBJ2-1, is EADIYQTPRYLVIGTGKKITLECSQTMGHDKMYWYQQDPGMELHLIHYSYGVNSTEKGDLSSESTVSRIRTEHFPLTLESARPSHTSQYLCASSLAAEANYNEQFFGPGTRLTVL.

The chain couples TRBV7-8 to TRBJ1-2; D remains unclear. Germline V gene data show CDR1 as SGHVS and CDR2 as FQNEAQ. The CDR3 is made up of 13 amino acids. V dropped 1 base and J dropped 0 bases, with 3 bases sitting between them. The chain's CDR3 is CASSLGANYGYTF. Here the CDR3 DNA reads TGTGCCAGCAGCTTAGGAGCTAACTATGGCTACACCTTC.

In DNA form, the CDR3 reads TGTGCCAGCAGCCTCCTTACGGGGACAGATACGCAGTATTTT. Translation gives CASSLLTGTDTQYF. The chain recombines TRBV5-5 with TRBJ2-3; tentatively, D is TRBD2 (5 bases). The germline gives CDR1 SGHKS, CDR2 YYEKEE (reference sequence). There are 14 residues in the CDR3. V was shortened by 4 bases and J by 3 bases, with 12 bases between the two germline ends.

This clone was observed a few times. V is TRBV19 and J is TRBJ1-5; D is unresolved. The CDR3 length is 12 residues. The germline gives CDR1 LNHDA, CDR2 SQIVND (reference sequence). The germline V and J ends were trimmed by 9 bases and 7 bases, with 13 bases remaining between them. The CDR3 coding sequence is TGTGCCAGCCGAGGGTATTTGCAGCCCCAGCATTTT. Translated, it gives CASRGYLQPQHF.

This chain uses TRBV11-2 with TRBJ2-1; D assignment may be TRBD1 or TRBD2 (7 bases each). The germline V gene encodes CDR1 SGHAT and CDR2 FQNNGV. V dropped 1 base and J dropped 5 bases, with 18 bases sitting between them. The CDR3 contains 17 residues. The CDR3 DNA sequence: TGTGCCAGCAGCTTAGTCCCGCAGGGGGGGCGGAACAATGAGCAGTTCTTC. Translating it yields CASSLVPQGGRNNEQFF.

J is TRBJ1-1 and V is TRBV11-2; D possibly corresponds to TRBD1 (6 bases). Trimming shortened V by 6 bases and J by 10 bases, and 12 bases separated the two germline ends. The germline V gene encodes CDR1 SGHAT and CDR2 FQNNGV. The CDR3 totals 11 residues. DNA for the CDR3: TGTGCCAGCAGTTTTGGGGGCGGAGCTTTCTTT. Translated: CASSFGGGAFF.

The sample holds one count of this clone. V usage is TRBV19 and J usage is TRBJ2-7, with unresolved D. The CDR3 has 14 residues. V was clipped by 5 bases and J by 0 bases, with 11 bases between them. The germline V gene has CDR1 LNHDA and CDR2 SQIVND (reference sequence). The CDR3 sequence is CASSSAASSYEQYF. DNA of the CDR3: TGTGCCAGTAGTTCGGCGGCGAGCTCCTACGAGCAGTACTTC.

The chain recombines TRBV11-3 with TRBJ2-7; 8 nucleotides agree with TRBD1. After removal of 4 bases from V and 6 bases from J, the junction contained 5 bases not matched to a gene. Germline values: CDR1 SGHNT, CDR2 YENEEA. There are 13 residues in the CDR3. This CDR3 reads CASSSGTGGEQYF. Here the CDR3 DNA reads TGTGCCAGCAGCTCCGGGACAGGTGGCGAGCAGTACTTC.

This clone turned up a few times. CDR3 bases: TGCGCCAGCAGCCCAAACGAAATCTCTGGAAACACCATATATTTT. Its protein is CASSPNEISGNTIYF. The genes are TRBV5-1 and TRBJ1-3; D uncertain. In germline, CDR1 is SGHRS, CDR2 YFSETQ. V was clipped by 4 bases and J by 0 bases, with 11 bases between them. There are 15 residues in the CDR3.

CDR3 residues: CASSLTHHNTQYF. Written as DNA, the CDR3 is TGTGCCAGCAGCTTGACCCACCACAATACGCAGTATTTT. The rearrangement joins TRBV11-2 to TRBJ2-3; D remains unclear. The ends were cut back, 3 bases at V and 7 bases at J, with 11 bases in the middle. CDR3 length equals 13 residues. Germline V CDR1 and CDR2: SGHAT, FQNNGV.

The CDR3 is CASLGGAEAFF. The CDR3 DNA sequence: TGTGCCAGCCTCGGGGGGGCTGAAGCTTTCTTT. The rearrangement links TRBV3-1 (or the pseudogene TRBV3-2) to TRBJ1-1; perhaps TRBD1 as D (5 bases). Germline CDR1 and CDR2: LGHDT and YNNKEL (reference sequence). V gave up 8 bases and J gave up 6 bases, with 10 bases separating them. The CDR3 length is 11 residues.

The J gene is TRBJ2-1, the V gene TRBV19; D possibly uses TRBD1 or TRBD2 (6 bases each). V lost 5 bases to trimming and J lost 7 bases, with 15 bases between them. The germline V gene encodes CDR1 LNHDA and CDR2 SQIVND (reference sequence). The CDR3 sequence is 14 residues long. CDR3 coding DNA: TGTGCCAGTAGTTTGAGTGGGGGGCCAAATGAGCAGTTCTTC. Its translation: CASSLSGGPNEQFF.

V usage is TRBV6-5 and J usage is TRBJ2-3, with D tentatively TRBD1 (5 bases). This CDR3 comprises 15 residues. Looked up from germline, CDR1 is MNHEY and CDR2 is SVGAGI. V was shortened by 0 bases and J by 3 bases, with 10 bases between the two germline ends. DNA of the CDR3: TGTGCCAGCAGTTACTCAGGGGTGGGGACAGATACGCAGTATTTT. This sequence encodes CASSYSGVGTDTQYF.

The chain has TRBV7-8 and TRBJ2-7; 10 nucleotides agree with TRBD1. The CDR3 contains 14 residues. With V trimmed by 0 bases and J by 6 bases, 2 bases remained unmatched. In germline, CDR1 is SGHVS, CDR2 FQNEAQ. The CDR3 DNA sequence: TGTGCCAGCAGCTTAGCAAGGACAGGGGGCGAGCAGTACTTC. Translated, it gives CASSLARTGGEQYF.

This clone appeared a few times. The chain employs TRBV5-5 and TRBJ1-1; D is perhaps TRBD1 (5 bases). The germline V gene has CDR1 SGHKS and CDR2 YYEKEE (reference sequence). The CDR3 extends over 13 amino acids. With 2 bases removed from V and 3 bases from J, the gap between germline ends came to 8 bases. The CDR3 DNA reads TGTGCCAGCAGCTTTGGAGGGGACACTGAAGCTTTCTTT. It translates to CASSFGGDTEAFF.

The rearrangement joins TRBV27 to TRBJ1-1, with D possibly matching TRBD1 (6 bases). CDR3 length: 15 amino acids. The ends were cut back, 1 base at V and 4 bases at J, with 13 bases in the middle. Germline lookup yields CDR1 MNHEY and CDR2 SMNVEV (reference sequence). CDR3 DNA sequence: TGTGCCAGCAGTTTATTTAGGGGGAAAGGCACTGAAGCTTTCTTT. Translation gives CASSLFRGKGTEAFF.